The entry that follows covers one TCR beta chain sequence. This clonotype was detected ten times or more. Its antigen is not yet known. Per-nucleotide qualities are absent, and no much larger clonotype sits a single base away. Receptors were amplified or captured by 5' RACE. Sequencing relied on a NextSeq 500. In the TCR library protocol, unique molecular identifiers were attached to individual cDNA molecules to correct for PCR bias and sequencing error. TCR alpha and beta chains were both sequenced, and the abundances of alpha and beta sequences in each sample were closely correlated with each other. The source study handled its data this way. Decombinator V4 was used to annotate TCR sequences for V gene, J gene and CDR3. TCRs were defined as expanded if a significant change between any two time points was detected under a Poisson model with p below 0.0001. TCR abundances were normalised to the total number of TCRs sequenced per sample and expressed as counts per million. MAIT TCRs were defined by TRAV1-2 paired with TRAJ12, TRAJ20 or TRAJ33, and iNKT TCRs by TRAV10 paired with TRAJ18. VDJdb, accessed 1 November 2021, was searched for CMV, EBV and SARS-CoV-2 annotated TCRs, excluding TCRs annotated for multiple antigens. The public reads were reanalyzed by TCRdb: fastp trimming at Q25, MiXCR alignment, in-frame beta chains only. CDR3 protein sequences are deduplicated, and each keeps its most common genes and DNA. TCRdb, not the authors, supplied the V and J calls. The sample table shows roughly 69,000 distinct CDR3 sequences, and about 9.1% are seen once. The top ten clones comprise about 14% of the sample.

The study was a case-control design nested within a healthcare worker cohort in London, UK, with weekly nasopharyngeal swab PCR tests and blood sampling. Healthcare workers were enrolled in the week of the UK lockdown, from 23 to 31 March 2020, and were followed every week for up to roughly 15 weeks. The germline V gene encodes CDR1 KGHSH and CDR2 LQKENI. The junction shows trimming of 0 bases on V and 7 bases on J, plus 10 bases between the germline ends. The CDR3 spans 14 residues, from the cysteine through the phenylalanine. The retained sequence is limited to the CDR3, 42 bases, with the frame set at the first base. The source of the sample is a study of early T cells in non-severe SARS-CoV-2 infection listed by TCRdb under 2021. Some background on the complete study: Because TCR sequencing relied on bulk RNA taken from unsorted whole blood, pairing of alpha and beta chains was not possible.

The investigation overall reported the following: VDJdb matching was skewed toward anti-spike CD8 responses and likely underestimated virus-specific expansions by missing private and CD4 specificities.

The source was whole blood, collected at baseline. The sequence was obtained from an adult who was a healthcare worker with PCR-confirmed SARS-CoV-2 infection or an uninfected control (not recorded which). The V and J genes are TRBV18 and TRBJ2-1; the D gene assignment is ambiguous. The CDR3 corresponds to CASSPPTNRNEQFF. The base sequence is TGTGCCAGCTCACCACCAACTAATCGAAATGAGCAGTTCTTC.